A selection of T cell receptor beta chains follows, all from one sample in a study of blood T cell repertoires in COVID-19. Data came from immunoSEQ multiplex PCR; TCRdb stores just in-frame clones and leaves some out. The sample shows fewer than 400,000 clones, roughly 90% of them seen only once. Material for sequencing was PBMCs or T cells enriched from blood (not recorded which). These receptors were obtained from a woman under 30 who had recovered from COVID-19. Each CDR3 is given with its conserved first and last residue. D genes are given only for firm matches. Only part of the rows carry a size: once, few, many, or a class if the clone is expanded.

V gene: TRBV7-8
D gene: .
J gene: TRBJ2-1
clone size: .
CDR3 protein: CASSLDRYNEQFF
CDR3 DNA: TGTGCCAGCAGCCTCGACAGATACAATGAGCAGTTCTTC

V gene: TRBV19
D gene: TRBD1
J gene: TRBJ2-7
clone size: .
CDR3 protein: CASRPKSDRANEQYF
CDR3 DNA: TGTGCCAGTAGACCTAAATCGGACAGGGCCAACGAGCAGTACTTC

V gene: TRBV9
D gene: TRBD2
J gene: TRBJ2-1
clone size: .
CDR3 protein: CASSVATYVGLADLSEQFF
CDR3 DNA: TGTGCCAGCAGCGTAGCTACATATGTGGGACTAGCTGATCTCAGTGAGCAGTTCTTC

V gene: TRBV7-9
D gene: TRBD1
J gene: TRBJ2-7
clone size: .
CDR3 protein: CASSLSQTGYEQYF
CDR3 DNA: TGTGCCAGCAGCCTAAGCCAGACAGGGTACGAGCAGTACTTC

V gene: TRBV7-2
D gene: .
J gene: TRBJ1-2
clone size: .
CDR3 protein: CASSLRDTLLYGYTF
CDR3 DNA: TGTGCCAGCAGCTTAAGGGACACACTATTGTATGGCTACACCTTC

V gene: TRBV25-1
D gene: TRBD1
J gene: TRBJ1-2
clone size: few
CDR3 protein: CASSQGVLGYGYTF
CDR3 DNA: TGTGCCAGCAGTCAGGGGGTGCTTGGGTATGGCTACACCTTC

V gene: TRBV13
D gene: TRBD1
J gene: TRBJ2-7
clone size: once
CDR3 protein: CASSSGQDSPSYEQYF
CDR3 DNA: TGTGCCAGCAGCTCCGGACAGGACAGTCCCTCCTACGAGCAGTACTTC

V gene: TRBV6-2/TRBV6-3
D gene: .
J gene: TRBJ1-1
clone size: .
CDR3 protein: CASSYSGGSTEAFF
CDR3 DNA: TGTGCCAGCAGTTACTCGGGGGGGAGCACTGAAGCTTTCTTT

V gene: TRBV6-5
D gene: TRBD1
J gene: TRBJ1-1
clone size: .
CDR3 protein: CASTETGTAEAFF
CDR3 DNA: TGTGCCAGCACCGAAACCGGGACAGCGGAAGCTTTCTTT

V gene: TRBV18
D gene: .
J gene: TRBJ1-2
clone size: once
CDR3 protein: CASSRQSPTHNYGYTF
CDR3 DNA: TGTGCCAGCTCCCGACAGTCCCCTACCCATAACTATGGCTACACCTTC

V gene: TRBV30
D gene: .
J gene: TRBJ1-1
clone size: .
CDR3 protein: CAWNLRATEAFF
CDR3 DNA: TGTGCCTGGAACCTCAGGGCCACTGAAGCTTTCTTT

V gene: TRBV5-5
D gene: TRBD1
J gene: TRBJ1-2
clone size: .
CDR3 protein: CASSLGGQGTDGYTF
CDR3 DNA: TGTGCCAGCAGCTTGGGTGGACAGGGAACGGATGGCTACACCTTC

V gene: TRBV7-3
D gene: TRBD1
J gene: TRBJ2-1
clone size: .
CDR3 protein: CASSLRMGGQGSPNEQFF
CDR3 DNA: TGTGCCAGCAGCTTAAGGATGGGGGGACAGGGGAGCCCCAATGAGCAGTTCTTC

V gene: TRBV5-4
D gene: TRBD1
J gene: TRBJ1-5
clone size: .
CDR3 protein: CASSLEPGQGNQPQHF
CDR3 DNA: TGTGCCAGCAGCTTGGAACCGGGACAGGGCAATCAGCCCCAGCATTTT

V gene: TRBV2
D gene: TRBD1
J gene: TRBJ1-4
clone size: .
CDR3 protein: CASTGTAFNEKLFF
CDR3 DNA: TGTGCCAGCACCGGGACAGCTTTTAATGAAAAACTGTTTTTT

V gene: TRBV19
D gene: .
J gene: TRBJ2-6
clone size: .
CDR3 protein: CASSIERNSGANVLTF
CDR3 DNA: TGTGCCAGTAGTATAGAGCGGAACTCTGGGGCCAACGTCCTGACTTTC

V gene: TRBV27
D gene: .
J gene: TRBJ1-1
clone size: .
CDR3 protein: CASRDGTPVGTEAFF
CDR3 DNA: TGTGCCAGCAGGGACGGGACTCCCGTTGGAACTGAAGCTTTCTTT

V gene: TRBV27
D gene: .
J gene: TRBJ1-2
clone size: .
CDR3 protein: CASSSSGMGYTF
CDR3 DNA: TGTGCCAGCAGTTCCTCAGGGATGGGCTACACCTTC

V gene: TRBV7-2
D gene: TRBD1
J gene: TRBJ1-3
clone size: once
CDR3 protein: CASSPRTGRSVWDTIYF
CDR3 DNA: TGTGCCAGCAGCCCCAGGACAGGGAGGTCCGTGTGGGACACCATATATTTT

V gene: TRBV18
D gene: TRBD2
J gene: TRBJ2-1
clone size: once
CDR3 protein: CASSPSSGIQFEQFF
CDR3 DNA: TGTGCCAGCTCACCATCGAGCGGGATTCAATTTGAGCAGTTCTTC

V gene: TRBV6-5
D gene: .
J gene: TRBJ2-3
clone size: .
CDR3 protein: CASSLAQITDTQYF
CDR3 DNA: TGTGCCAGCAGTTTAGCGCAGATCACAGATACGCAGTATTTT

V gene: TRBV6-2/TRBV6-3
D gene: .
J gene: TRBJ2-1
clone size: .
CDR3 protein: CASSYSMGVTSEQFF
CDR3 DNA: TGTGCCAGCAGTTACTCGATGGGCGTGACGAGTGAGCAGTTCTTC

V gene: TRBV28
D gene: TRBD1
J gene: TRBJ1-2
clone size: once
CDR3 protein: CASRPDRGRGYTF
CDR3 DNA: TGTGCCAGCAGGCCCGACAGGGGACGAGGCTACACCTTC

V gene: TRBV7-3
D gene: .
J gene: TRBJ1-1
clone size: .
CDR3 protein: CASSLNEGTEAFF
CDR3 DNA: TGTGCCAGCAGCTTAAATGAGGGAACTGAAGCTTTCTTT

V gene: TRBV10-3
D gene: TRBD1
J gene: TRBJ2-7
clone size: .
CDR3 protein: CAISEQTGTYEQYF
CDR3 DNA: TGTGCCATCAGTGAGCAGACAGGGACCTACGAGCAGTACTTC

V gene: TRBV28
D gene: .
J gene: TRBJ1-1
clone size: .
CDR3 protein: CASSSSGVGTEAFF
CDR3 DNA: TGTGCCAGCAGTTCGTCAGGGGTTGGCACTGAAGCTTTCTTT

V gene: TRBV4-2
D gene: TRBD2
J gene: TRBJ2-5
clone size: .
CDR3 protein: CASSQDRSTGGRETQYF
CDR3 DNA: TGTGCCAGCAGCCAAGACCGATCGACGGGGGGGCGAGAGACCCAGTACTTC

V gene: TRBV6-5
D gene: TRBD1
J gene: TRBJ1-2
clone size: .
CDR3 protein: CASSYLTGVDGYTF
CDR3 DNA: TGTGCCAGCAGTTACTTGACAGGGGTGGATGGCTACACCTTC

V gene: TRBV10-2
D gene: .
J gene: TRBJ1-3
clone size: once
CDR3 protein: CASTPQRFVDTIYF
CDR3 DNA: TGCGCCAGCACCCCGCAGCGTTTCGTGGACACCATATATTTT

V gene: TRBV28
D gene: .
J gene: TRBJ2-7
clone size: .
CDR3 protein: CASNSQGPVYEQYF
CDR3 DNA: TGTGCCAGCAACTCACAGGGTCCGGTCTACGAGCAGTACTTC

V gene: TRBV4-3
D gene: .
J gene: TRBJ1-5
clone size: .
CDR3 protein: CASSQDWRAGQPQHF
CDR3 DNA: TGCGCCAGCAGCCAAGATTGGAGGGCTGGTCAGCCCCAGCATTTT

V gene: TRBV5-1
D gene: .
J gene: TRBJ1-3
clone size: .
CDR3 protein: CASSSHIRGEVSGNTIYF
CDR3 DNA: TGCGCCAGCAGCTCCCACATCCGCGGAGAGGTCTCTGGAAACACCATATATTTT

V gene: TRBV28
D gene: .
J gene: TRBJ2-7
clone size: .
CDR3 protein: CAANSSYEQYF
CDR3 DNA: TGTGCCGCCAATAGCTCCTACGAGCAGTACTTC

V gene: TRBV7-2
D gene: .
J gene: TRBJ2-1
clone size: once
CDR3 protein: CASSLVRVEQFF
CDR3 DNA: TGTGCCAGCAGCTTAGTTCGTGTTGAGCAGTTCTTC

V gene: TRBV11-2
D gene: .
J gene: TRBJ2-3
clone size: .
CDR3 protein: CASSPWTSSTDTQYF
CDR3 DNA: TGTGCCAGCAGCCCATGGACTTCTAGCACAGATACGCAGTATTTT

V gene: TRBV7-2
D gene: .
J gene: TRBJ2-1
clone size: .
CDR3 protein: CASSGPGGAQYNEQFF
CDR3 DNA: TGTGCCAGCAGCGGCCCTGGGGGGGCCCAATACAATGAGCAGTTCTTC

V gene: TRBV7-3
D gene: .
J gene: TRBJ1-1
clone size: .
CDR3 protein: CASSSLGQGNTEAFF
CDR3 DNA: TGTGCCAGCAGCTCCCTCGGACAAGGGAACACTGAAGCTTTCTTT

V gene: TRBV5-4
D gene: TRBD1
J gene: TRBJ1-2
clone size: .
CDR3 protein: CASSFPRGTGRGYGYTF
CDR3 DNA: TGTGCCAGCAGCTTTCCTCGTGGGACAGGGAGGGGCTATGGCTACACCTTC

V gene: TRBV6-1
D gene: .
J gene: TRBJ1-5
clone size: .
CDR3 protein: CASSEACGHYQPQHF
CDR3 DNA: TGTGCCAGCAGTGAAGCCTGCGGACATTATCAGCCCCAGCATTTT

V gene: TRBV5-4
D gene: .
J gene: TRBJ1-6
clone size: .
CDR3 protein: CASSSRAGNSPLHF
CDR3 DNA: TGTGCCAGCAGCTCCCGGGCAGGGAATTCACCCCTCCACTTT

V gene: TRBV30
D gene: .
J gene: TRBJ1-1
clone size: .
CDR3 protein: CAWSTGHVMNTEAFF
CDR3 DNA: TGTGCCTGGAGCACGGGACATGTTATGAACACTGAAGCTTTCTTT

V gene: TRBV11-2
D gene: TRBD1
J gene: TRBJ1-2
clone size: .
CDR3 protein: CASSSTTGGFGGYTF
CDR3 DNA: TGTGCCAGCAGCTCCACGACAGGGGGCTTCGGCGGCTACACCTTC

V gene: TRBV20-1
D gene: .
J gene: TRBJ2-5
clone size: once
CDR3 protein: CSASPFDRETQYF
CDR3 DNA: TGCAGTGCTAGTCCCTTCGACAGAGAGACCCAGTACTTC

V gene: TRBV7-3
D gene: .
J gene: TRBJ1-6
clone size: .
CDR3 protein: CASSLTSQAYNSPLHF
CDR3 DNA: TGTGCCAGCAGCTTAACCTCACAGGCCTATAATTCACCCCTCCACTTT

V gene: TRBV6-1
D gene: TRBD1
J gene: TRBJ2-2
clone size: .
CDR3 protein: CASSEGQGAAGELFF
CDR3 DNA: TGTGCCAGCAGTGAGGGACAGGGGGCCGCCGGGGAGCTGTTTTTT

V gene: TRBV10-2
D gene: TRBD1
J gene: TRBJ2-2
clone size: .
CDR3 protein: CASSDWDRGWTGELFF
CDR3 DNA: TGCGCCAGCAGTGATTGGGACAGAGGATGGACCGGGGAGCTGTTTTTT

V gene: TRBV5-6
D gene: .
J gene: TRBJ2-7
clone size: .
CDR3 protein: CASVWSGSYEQYF
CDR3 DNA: TGTGCCAGCGTATGGTCGGGAAGCTACGAGCAGTACTTC

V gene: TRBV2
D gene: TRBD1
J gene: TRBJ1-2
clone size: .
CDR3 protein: CASSPSTGDRVHGYTF
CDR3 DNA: TGTGCCAGCAGTCCTTCTACCGGCGACAGGGTCCATGGCTACACCTTC

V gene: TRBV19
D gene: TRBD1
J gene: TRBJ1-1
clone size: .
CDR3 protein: CASSIEQGAYEAFF
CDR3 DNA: TGTGCCAGTAGTATAGAACAGGGGGCCTATGAAGCTTTCTTT

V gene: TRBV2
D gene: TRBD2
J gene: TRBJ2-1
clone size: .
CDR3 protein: CATLSGGASSYNEQFF
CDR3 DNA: TGTGCCACCCTAAGCGGGGGGGCCAGCTCCTACAATGAGCAGTTCTTC

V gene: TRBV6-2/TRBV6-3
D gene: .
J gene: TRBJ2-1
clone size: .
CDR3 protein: CASSFGLSGRFIIF
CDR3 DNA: TGTGCCAGCAGTTTCGGACTATCCGGGCGTTTTATCATCTTC

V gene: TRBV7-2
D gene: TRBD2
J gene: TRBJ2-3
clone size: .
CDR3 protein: CASSLRSGGKSNTQYF
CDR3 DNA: TGTGCCAGCAGCTTAAGGAGCGGGGGGAAGTCGAATACGCAGTATTTT